This section outlines one T cell receptor (beta chain) sequence together with its context. Its antigen is not known. The protocol was immunoSEQ multiplex PCR, while the TCRdb copy is restricted to in-frame clones and leaves out a portion. The sample consists of 95,000 to 100,000 clones, 80% to 90% of them appearing once. The V and J ends lost 0 bases and 1 base respectively, with 15 bases between them. Per germline, CDR1 LNHNV and CDR2 YYDKDF (reference sequence). CDR3 length: 17 residues. This sample is part of a study of T cell responses to AZD1222 COVID-19 vaccine. Broader study findings: There were mostly white British donors and more females than males, and clonal diversity was possibly underestimated. Baseline seropositives among AZD1222 recipients totaled only six or seven. Unmutated regions of variants are reportedly targeted by nearly half of spike-specific TCRs.

This clonotype was sampled from an adult in good health. J is TRBJ2-5 and V is TRBV15; either TRBD1 or TRBD2 may supply D (6 bases each). The source material was peripheral blood, sampled on day 0 of AZD1222 vaccination. CDR3 DNA: TGTGCCACCAGCAGAGATAGGGGGGCGAGACTCCAAGAGACCCAGTACTTC. Amino acids: CATSRDRGARLQETQYF.